This TCR beta chain is from a study of shared clonotypes between healthy human individuals. Study-level results: Across subsets, estimated richness was generally greater for naive than for memory populations. Though the depth was large, rarefaction showed that sorted-subset sequencing was incomplete. A small donor pool kept down the genetic and exposure-history diversity that was represented.

The length of the CDR3 is 15 residues. With 3 bases removed from V and 0 bases from J, the gap between germline ends came to 8 bases. The germline CDR1 and CDR2 sequences are MNHNS and SASEGT. Terminally differentiated effector memory CD45RA+ cells were excluded from the naive CD8 cells, which were CD45RO-negative and positively selected for CCR7. Note on this clone: The antigen is unknown.

Each cell subset's genomic DNA was divided evenly among several immunoSEQ plates. Sequencing was performed with immunoSEQ multiplex PCR; in TCRdb, only in-frame clones are kept and a portion is missing. This table holds hundreds of thousands of clones, about 95% found once. The chain carries TRBV6-1 and TRBJ1-4; no reliable D call. This sequence originates from a woman aged 25 to 39 in good health. Sequencing was carried out using naive CD8+ T cells sorted from blood. CDR3 sequence: CASSDRWSTNEKLFF. CDR3 DNA sequence: TGTGCCAGCAGTGATCGGTGGTCAACTAATGAAAAACTGTTTTTT.